This is a list of T cell receptor beta chains from one sample in a study of spatial heterogeneity in lung cancer. TCRdb independently ran MiXCR on the 5' RACE reads; one entry per CDR3 protein. The sample has under 7,000 distinct CDR3 sequences; about 8% are singletons. Source: normal lung tissue next to the tumor, taken at surgery. Receptors were obtained from a female donor with early-stage non-small cell lung cancer. CDR3s include the opening cysteine and the closing phenylalanine or tryptophan. A D gene is named only where the DNA matches it firmly. The size field is filled for only some rows; it gives once, few, many or a size class.

abundance	d_gene	j_gene	v_gene	CDR3nt	CDR3aa
few	.	TRBJ2-5	TRBV7-6	TGTGCCAGCAGCACCCGGACTCAAGAGACCCAGTACTTC	CASSTRTQETQYF
few	TRBD2	TRBJ2-1	TRBV20-1	TGCAGTGCCCCGGAGTATCGGGGGGACAATGAGCAGTTCTTC	CSAPEYRGDNEQFF
few	.	TRBJ2-1	TRBV7-2	TGTGCCAGCAGCCCCTCACTAGCATTCTATGATGAGCAGTTCTTC	CASSPSLAFYDEQFF
large	.	TRBJ1-5	TRBV5-5	TGTGCCAGCACCCCAGGGGATAATAGCAATCAGCCCCAGCATTTT	CASTPGDNSNQPQHF
many	.	TRBJ2-7	TRBV7-2	TGTGCCAGCAGCCGCGCGGTGGGGGTCTACGAGCAGTACTTC	CASSRAVGVYEQYF
many	TRBD2	TRBJ2-5	TRBV4-2	TGTGCCAGCAGCCAAGCGGGGGGGCAAGAGACCCAGTACTTC	CASSQAGGQETQYF
medium-sized	.	TRBJ1-6	TRBV27	TGTGCCAGCAGTCCGGGACGGACCGATTCACCCCTCCACTTT	CASSPGRTDSPLHF
.	.	TRBJ2-5	TRBV7-2	TGTGCCAGCAGCGCCGGGTCCGGGAGCGAAGAGACCCAGTACTTC	CASSAGSGSEETQYF
few	.	TRBJ1-2	TRBV12-3/TRBV12-4	TGTGCCAGCAGTTTGCAACTATCCTATGGCTACACCTTC	CASSLQLSYGYTF
many	TRBD1	TRBJ2-3	TRBV7-6	TGTGCCAGCAGCAAAGGGGGCAGGGTCTCAGATACGCAGTATTTT	CASSKGGRVSDTQYF